Detailed here is one T cell receptor beta chain. The data originate from a study of shared clonotypes between healthy human individuals. TCRdb keeps only in-frame clones here, not all; method: immunoSEQ multiplex PCR. Of approximately 470,000 clones in the sample, more than 75% were seen once. The CDR3 contains 16 residues. Looked up from germline, CDR1 is LNHDA and CDR2 is SQIVND (reference sequence). Trimming shortened V by 5 bases and J by 1 base, and 12 bases separated the two germline ends. The sequenced sample consisted of PBMCs. This chain joins TRBV19 and TRBJ2-6; D is uncertain. This sequence was found in a woman in her thirties or forties in good health. Some clones in this sample may be carry-over from other donors' samples. The CDR3 sequence: CASSEALVSGANVLTF. The DNA for the CDR3 is TGTGCCAGTAGTGAGGCTTTAGTATCTGGGGCCAACGTCCTGACTTTC. Complete variable domain (other parts from reference TRBV19 and TRBJ2-6): DGGITQSPKYLFRKEGQNVTLSCEQNLNHDAMYWYRQDPGQGLRLIYYSQIVNDFQKGDIAEGYSVSREKKESFPLTVTSAQKNPTAFYLCASSEALVSGANVLTFGAGSRLTVL.